This T cell receptor (beta chain) was profiled in a study of shared clonotypes between healthy human individuals. Notes on the study in general: Shared across a few donors were roughly 4.8% of the naive CD4 clonotypes. Only blood samples were collected, and tissue repertoires likely differ.

At a deep level, the assay was run. Sorted subsets were amplified in replicate PCRs using around 220 ng DNA, around 30,000 T cell genomes. TCRdb keeps only in-frame clones here, not all; method: immunoSEQ multiplex PCR. The profile shows under 650,000 clones, 90% to 97% of them singletons. This clone showed up just once. Antigen specificity is unknown. Germline CDR1 SGHVS, CDR2 FQNEAQ. Losses at the gene ends were 4 bases for V and 5 bases for J; bases not matched to a gene: 4. The CDR3 runs 15 residues. This rearrangement joins TRBV7-8 to TRBJ2-5; TRBD2 aligns across 13 bases. What was sequenced was naive CD4+ T cells sorted from blood. Subset here: CD45RA+ positively selected. The receptor comes from a woman aged 25 to 39 in good health. CDR3 protein: CASSYGLAGVETQYF. The CDR3 DNA is TGTGCCAGCAGCTACGGACTAGCGGGAGTGGAGACCCAGTACTTC.